Each of the 7 T cell receptor beta chains below was sequenced from the same sample in a study of blood T cell repertoires in COVID-19. The method was immunoSEQ multiplex PCR; TCRdb's version includes in-frame clones alone and lacks a portion of them. The table records some 190,000 clones, 88% of them present only once. Sequencing was performed on peripheral blood. These receptors were collected from a man aged 18 to 30 with active or convalescent COVID-19.

The chain recombines TRBV11-2 with TRBJ2-2, with 13 bases that match TRBD2. V lost 5 bases, J lost 8 bases, and 8 bases stayed unmatched. CDR1 and CDR2 from the germline V gene are SGHAT and FQNNGV. There are 16 residues in the CDR3. The CDR3 region is CASSPKGLAGTGELFF. For the CDR3, the DNA is TGTGCCAGCAGCCCAAAGGGACTAGCGGGGACGGGGGAGCTGTTTTTT.

The CDR3 is CASSISLNTEAFF. The CDR3 DNA follows: TGTGCCAGTAGTATTTCTCTGAACACTGAAGCTTTCTTT. J is TRBJ1-1 and V is TRBV19, with no clear D. The CDR3 loop spans 13 amino acids. Deletions cut 3 bases from V and 0 bases from J, with 5 bases between. In germline, CDR1 is LNHDA, CDR2 SQIVND (reference sequence).

The chain is built from TRBV2 and TRBJ2-5; weak D call: TRBD1 (6 bases). The CDR3 sequence is 14 residues long. With 6 bases removed from V and 4 bases from J, the gap between germline ends came to 15 bases. Germline-derived CDR1 and CDR2 are SNHLY and FYNNEI. CDR3 protein: CASRQDSGLETQYF. CDR3 DNA: TGTGCCAGCAGGCAGGACAGTGGATTAGAGACCCAGTACTTC.

This clone was seen a single time. The chain links TRBV7-9 to TRBJ2-3; tentatively, D is TRBD1 (6 bases). CDR1 is SEHNR, CDR2 FQNEAQ, per germline (reference sequence). The CDR3 is 15 amino acids. Trimming cost V 4 bases and J 4 bases, with 15 bases left between them. The CDR3 spells CASSSTGLWSDTQYF. In nucleotides, the CDR3 is TGTGCCAGCAGCTCGACAGGTTTGTGGTCAGATACGCAGTATTTT. Combining the CDR3 with reference TRBV7-9 and TRBJ2-3 gives the whole variable domain DTGVSQNPRHKITKRGQNVTFRCDPISEHNRLYWYRQTLGQGPEFLTYFQNEAQLEKSRLLSDRFSAERPKGSFSTLEIQRTEQGDSAMYLCASSSTGLWSDTQYFGPGTRLTVL.

The rearrangement uses TRBV29-1 and TRBJ2-3; TRBD2 matches 13 bases. CDR3 length equals 15 residues. J gave up 6 bases and V 6 bases, and 9 bases lay outside the gene matches. Germline V gene sequence: CDR1 SQVTM, CDR2 ANQGSEA. DNA for the CDR3: TGCAGCGTCATAGGACTAGCGGGAGTAGGGGATACGCAGTATTTT. Its protein is CSVIGLAGVGDTQYF.

This chain links TRBV29-1 with TRBJ2-7; possible D gene TRBD2, 6 bases. Germline V gene data show CDR1 as SQVTM and CDR2 as ANQGSEA. The V end lost 7 bases, the J end lost 5 bases, and 18 bases lay between the germline ends. The CDR3 length is 13 residues. CDR3 in amino acids: CSASRDWNDEQYF. For the CDR3, the DNA is TGCAGCGCTAGTAGGGACTGGAACGACGAGCAGTACTTC.

The rearrangement links TRBV7-2 to TRBJ2-1, with 9 bases matching TRBD2. With V trimmed by 4 bases and J by 3 bases, 4 bases remained unmatched. CDR3 length: 15 amino acids. Germline values: CDR1 SGHTA, CDR2 FQGNSA. CDR3 region: CASSSTSGYYNEQFF. CDR3 sequence (DNA): TGTGCCAGCAGCTCGACTAGCGGCTACTACAATGAGCAGTTCTTC.